This TCR beta chain appears in the sequencing data of a study of blood T cell repertoires in COVID-19. Study-wide background: The origin of the acute and convalescent COVID-19 samples was the United States, Italy and Spain. Nucleic acid was either cDNA or gDNA, and it came from T cells, B-cell-depleted T cells, or PBMCs.

In the authors' methods: Using reference gene primer amplification, nucleated cell counts were estimated. Repertoires were generated with immunoSEQ multiplex PCR, while TCRdb's copy carries only in-frame clones and drops some. Clone size and V and J calls were adopted from that table, with D and trimming inferred from the DNA. The sample lists over 350,000 clones; around 89% were seen once. The CDR3 runs 14 residues. Trimming took 1 base from V and 6 from J, leaving 9 bases between them. CDR1 is SGHTA and CDR2 is FQGTGA in the germline V gene. Source material: peripheral blood. V is TRBV7-3 and J is TRBJ2-2; maybe TRBD1 (6 bases). The receptor was derived from a woman aged 25 to 39 with acute or convalescent COVID-19. DNA for the CDR3: TGTGCCAGCAGCTTAAGCGCAGGGGCCGGGGAGCTGTTTTTT. It encodes CASSLSAGAGELFF.